This T cell receptor beta chain was sequenced for a study of T cells in Graves' hyperthyroidism and ophthalmopathy. Study-level points and caveats: Clonotypes that were expanded in thyroid above 0.001 mostly appeared in blood too.

Duration under 3 months, a NOSPECS grade of at least 4, and a Clinical Activity Score of at least 3 characterized the ophthalmopathy patients. The diagnostic basis comprised clinical symptoms, serum thyroxine and TRAb, thyroid ultrasound and orbital computed tomography. PBMCs came from 8.5 to 10 ml fresh peripheral blood. As concerns this clonotype: Its target is unknown.

RNA transcripts gave rise to amplified TCR beta CDR3 regions. An initial round of RT-PCR targeting the TCR CDR3 relied on the HTBI primer set. TCRdb re-called the multiplex PCR reads through MiXCR, storing one row per CDR3 protein. Seen here are fewer than 350,000 distinct CDR3 sequences, 15% to 20% observed once, and the top ten hold under 45%. V was pared by 9 bases and J by 6 bases, with 10 bases of the junction left unmatched. The germline CDR1 and CDR2 sequences are LGHDT and YNNKEL (reference sequence). This CDR3 has 13 amino acids. The sequencing input was blood. This sequence originates from a man aged 45 to 65 with Graves' ophthalmopathy. The rearrangement links TRBV3-1 to TRBJ2-7, with TRBD1 matching 8 bases. CDR3 DNA: TGTGCCAGAAAGGACAGGGCAGGCGCCGAGCAGTACTTC. Translating gives CARKDRAGAEQYF.